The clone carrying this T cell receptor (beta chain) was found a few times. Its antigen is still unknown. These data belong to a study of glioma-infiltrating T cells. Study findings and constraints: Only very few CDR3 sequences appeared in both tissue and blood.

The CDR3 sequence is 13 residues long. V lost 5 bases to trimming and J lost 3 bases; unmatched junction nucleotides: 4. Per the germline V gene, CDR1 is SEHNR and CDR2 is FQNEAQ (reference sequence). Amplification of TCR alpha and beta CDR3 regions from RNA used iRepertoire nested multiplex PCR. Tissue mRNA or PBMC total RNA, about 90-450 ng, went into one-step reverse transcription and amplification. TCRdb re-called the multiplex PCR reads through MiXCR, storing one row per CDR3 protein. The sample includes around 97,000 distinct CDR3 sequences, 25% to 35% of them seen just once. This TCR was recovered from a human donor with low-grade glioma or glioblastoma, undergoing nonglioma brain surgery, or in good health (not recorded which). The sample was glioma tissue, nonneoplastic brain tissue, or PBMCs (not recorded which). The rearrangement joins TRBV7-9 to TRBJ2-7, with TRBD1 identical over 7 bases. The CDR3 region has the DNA TGTGCCAGCAGCAAGGACAGGAACTACGAGCAGTACTTC. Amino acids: CASSKDRNYEQYF.